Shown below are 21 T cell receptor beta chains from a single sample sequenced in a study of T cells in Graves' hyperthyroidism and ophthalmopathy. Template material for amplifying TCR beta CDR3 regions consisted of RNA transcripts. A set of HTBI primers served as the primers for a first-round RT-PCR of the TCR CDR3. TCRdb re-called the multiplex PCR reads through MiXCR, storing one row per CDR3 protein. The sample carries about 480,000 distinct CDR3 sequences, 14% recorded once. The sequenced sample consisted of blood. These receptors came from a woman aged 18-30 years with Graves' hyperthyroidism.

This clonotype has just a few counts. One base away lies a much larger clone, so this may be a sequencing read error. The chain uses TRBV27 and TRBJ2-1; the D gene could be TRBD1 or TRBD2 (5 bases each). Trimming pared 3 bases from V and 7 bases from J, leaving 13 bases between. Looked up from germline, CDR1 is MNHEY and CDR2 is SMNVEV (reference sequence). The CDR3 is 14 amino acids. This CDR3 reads CASSFGTSTNEQFF. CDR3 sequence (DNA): TGTGCCAGCAGTTTCGGGACGTCAACTAATGAGCAGTTCTTC.

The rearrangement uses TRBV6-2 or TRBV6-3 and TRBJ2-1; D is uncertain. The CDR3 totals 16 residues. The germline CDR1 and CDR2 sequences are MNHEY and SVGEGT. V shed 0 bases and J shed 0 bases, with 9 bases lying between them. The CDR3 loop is CASSYSRSSSYNEQFF. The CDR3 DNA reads TGTGCCAGCAGTTACTCGAGGTCTAGCTCCTACAATGAGCAGTTCTTC.

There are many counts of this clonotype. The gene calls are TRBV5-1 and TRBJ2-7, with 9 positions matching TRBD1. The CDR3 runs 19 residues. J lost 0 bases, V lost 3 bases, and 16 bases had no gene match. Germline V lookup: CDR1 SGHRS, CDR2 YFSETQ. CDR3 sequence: CASSSAGQGLKRSSYEQYF. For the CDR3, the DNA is TGCGCCAGCAGCTCCGCGGGACAGGGCCTAAAAAGGAGCTCCTACGAGCAGTACTTC.

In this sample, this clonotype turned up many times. CDR3 nucleotides: TGTGCCAGCAGCACGGACGGAAACTATGGCTACACCTTC. This translates into CASSTDGNYGYTF. V usage is TRBV7-8 and J usage is TRBJ1-2; the D is unclear. V shed 5 bases and J shed 2 bases, with 9 bases lying between them. This CDR3 comprises 13 residues. CDR1 and CDR2 (germline): SGHVS, FQNEAQ.

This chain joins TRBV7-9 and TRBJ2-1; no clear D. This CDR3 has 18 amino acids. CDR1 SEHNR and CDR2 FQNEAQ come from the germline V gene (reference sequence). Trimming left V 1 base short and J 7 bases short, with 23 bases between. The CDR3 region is CASSLEIGVWKLLNEQFF. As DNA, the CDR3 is TGTGCCAGCAGCTTAGAAATTGGAGTTTGGAAGTTATTGAATGAGCAGTTCTTC.

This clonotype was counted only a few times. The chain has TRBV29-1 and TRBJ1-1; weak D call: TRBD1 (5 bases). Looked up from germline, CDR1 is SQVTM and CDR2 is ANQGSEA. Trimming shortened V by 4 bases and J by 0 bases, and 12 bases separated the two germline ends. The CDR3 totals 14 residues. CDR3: CSVGGGGLNTEAFF. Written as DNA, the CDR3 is TGCAGCGTTGGGGGGGGAGGGCTGAACACTGAAGCTTTCTTT. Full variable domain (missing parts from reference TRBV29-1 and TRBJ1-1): SAVISQKPSRDICQRGTSLTIQCQVDSQVTMMFWYRQQPGQSLTLIATANQGSEATYESGFVIDKFPISRPNLTFSTLTVSNMSPEDSSIYLCSVGGGGLNTEAFFGQGTRLTVV.

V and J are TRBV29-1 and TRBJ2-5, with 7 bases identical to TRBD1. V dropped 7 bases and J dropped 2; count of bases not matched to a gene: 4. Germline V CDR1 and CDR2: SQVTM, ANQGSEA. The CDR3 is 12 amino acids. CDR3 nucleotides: TGCAGCGGTGGGACAGTTCAAGAGACCCAGTACTTC. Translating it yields CSGGTVQETQYF.

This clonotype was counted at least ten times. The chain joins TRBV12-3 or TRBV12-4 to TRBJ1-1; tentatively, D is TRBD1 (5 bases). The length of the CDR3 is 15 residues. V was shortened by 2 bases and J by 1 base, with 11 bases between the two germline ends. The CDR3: CASSLRGTENTEAFF. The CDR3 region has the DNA TGTGCCAGCAGTTTAAGAGGGACGGAGAACACTGAAGCTTTCTTT.

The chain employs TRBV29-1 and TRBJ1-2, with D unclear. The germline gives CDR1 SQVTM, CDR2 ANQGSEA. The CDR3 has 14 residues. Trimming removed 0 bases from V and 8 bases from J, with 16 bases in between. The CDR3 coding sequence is TGCAGCGTTGAAGATCCGGGAGTACTAAGGGGCTACACCTTC. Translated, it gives CSVEDPGVLRGYTF. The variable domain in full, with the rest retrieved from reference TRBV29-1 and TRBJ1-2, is SAVISQKPSRDICQRGTSLTIQCQVDSQVTMMFWYRQQPGQSLTLIATANQGSEATYESGFVIDKFPISRPNLTFSTLTVSNMSPEDSSIYLCSVEDPGVLRGYTFGSGTRLTVV.

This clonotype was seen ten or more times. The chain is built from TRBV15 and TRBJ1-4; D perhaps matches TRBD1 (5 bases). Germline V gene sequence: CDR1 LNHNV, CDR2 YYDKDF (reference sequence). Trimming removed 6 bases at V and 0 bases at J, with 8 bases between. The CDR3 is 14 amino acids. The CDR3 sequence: CATRGRATNEKLFF. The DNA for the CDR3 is TGTGCCACCAGGGGACGGGCAACTAATGAAAAACTGTTTTTT.

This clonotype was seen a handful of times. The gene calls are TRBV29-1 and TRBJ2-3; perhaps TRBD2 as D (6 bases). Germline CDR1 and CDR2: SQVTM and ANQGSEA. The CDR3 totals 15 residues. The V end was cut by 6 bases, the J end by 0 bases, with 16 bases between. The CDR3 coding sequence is TGCAGCGTGCTTCGGGGGAGTCCTAGCACAGATACGCAGTATTTT. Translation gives CSVLRGSPSTDTQYF.

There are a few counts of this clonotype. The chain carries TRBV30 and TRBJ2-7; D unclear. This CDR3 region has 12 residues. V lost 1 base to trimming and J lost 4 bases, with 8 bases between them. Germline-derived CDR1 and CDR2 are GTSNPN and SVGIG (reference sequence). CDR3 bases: TGTGCCTGGAGTGGGAGTGGGTACGAGCAGTACGTC. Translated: CAWSGSGYEQYV.

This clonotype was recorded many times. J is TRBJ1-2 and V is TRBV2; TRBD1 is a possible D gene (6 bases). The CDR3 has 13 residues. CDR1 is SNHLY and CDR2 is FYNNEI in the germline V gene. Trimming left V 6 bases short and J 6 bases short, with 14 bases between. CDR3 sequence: CASRAQGENGYTF. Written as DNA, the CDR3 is TGTGCCAGCAGAGCACAGGGTGAAAATGGCTACACCTTC. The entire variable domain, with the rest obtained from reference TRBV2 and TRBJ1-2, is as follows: EPEVTQTPSHQVTQMGQEVILRCVPISNHLYFYWYRQILGQKVEFLVSFYNNEISEKSEIFDDQFSVERPDGSNFTLKIRSTKLEDSAMYFCASRAQGENGYTFGSGTRLTVV.

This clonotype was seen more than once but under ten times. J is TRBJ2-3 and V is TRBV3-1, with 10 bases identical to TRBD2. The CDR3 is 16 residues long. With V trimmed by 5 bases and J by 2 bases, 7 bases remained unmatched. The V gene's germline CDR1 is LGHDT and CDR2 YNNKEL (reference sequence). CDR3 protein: CASSDGLAEDTDTQYF. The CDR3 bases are TGTGCCAGCAGCGACGGACTAGCGGAGGACACAGATACGCAGTATTTT.

CDR3 nucleotide sequence: TGCAGTGCTACTACCGGGGCCCAGTATGGCTACACCTTC. This gives the protein CSATTGAQYGYTF. This chain connects TRBV20-1 to TRBJ1-2, with D maybe TRBD1 (5 bases). Germline CDR1 reads DFQATT; CDR2 reads SNEGSKA (reference sequence). V shed 4 bases and J shed 5 bases, with 14 bases lying between them. The CDR3 totals 13 residues.

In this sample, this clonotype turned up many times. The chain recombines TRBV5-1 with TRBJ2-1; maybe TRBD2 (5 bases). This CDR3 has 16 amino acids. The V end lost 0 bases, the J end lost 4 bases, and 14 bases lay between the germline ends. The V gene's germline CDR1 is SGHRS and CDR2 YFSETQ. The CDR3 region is CASSLAGLGGYNEQFF. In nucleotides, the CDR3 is TGCGCCAGCAGCTTGGCAGGCTTAGGAGGATACAATGAGCAGTTCTTC. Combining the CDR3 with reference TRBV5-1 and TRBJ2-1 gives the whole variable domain KAGVTQTPRYLIKTRGQQVTLSCSPISGHRSVSWYQQTPGQGLQFLFEYFSETQRNKGNFPGRFSGRQFSNSRSEMNVSTLELGDSALYLCASSLAGLGGYNEQFFGPGTRLTVL.

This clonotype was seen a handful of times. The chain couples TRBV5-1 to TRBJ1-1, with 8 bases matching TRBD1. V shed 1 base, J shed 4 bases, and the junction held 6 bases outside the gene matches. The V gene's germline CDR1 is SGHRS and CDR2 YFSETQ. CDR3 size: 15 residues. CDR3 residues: CASSLLKTGGTEAFF. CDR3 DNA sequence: TGCGCCAGCAGCTTGCTCAAAACAGGGGGCACTGAAGCTTTCTTT. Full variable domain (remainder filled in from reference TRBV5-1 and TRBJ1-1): KAGVTQTPRYLIKTRGQQVTLSCSPISGHRSVSWYQQTPGQGLQFLFEYFSETQRNKGNFPGRFSGRQFSNSRSEMNVSTLELGDSALYLCASSLLKTGGTEAFFGQGTRLTVV.

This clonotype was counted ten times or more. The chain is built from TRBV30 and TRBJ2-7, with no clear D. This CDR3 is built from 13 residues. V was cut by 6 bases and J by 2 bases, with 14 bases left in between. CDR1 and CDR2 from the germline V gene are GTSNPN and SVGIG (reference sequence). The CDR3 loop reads CACQTATTYEQYF. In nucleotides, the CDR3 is TGTGCCTGCCAAACAGCGACCACCTACGAGCAGTACTTC.

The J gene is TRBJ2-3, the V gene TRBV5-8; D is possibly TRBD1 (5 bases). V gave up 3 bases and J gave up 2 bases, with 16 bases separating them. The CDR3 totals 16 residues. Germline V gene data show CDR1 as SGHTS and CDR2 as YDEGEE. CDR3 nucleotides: TGTGCCAGCAGCTCGTCGGGCCGGACACACACAGATACGCAGTATTTT. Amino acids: CASSSSGRTHTDTQYF.

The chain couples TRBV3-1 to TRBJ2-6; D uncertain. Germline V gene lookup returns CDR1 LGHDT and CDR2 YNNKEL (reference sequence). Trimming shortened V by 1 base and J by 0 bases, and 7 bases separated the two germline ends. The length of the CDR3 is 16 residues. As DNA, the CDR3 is TGTGCCAGCAGCCAAGGTACGAGCTCTGGGGCCAACGTCCTGACTTTC. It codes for CASSQGTSSGANVLTF.

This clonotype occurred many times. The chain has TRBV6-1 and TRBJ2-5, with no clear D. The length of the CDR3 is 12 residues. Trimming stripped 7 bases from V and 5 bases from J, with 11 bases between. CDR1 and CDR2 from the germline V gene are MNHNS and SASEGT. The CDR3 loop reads CASTLEPETQYF. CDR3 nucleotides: TGTGCCAGCACGCTCGAGCCTGAGACCCAGTACTTC.